The 10 T cell receptor beta chains reported below all come from one sample, sequenced in a study of cytomegalovirus exposure and HLA in healthy donors. 60 Vbeta and 13 Jbeta primers were used in PCR. The protocol was immunoSEQ multiplex PCR, while the TCRdb copy is restricted to in-frame clones and leaves out a portion. The sample lists some 140,000 clones; about 80% were seen once. Sample: PBMCs. The receptors derive from a young man in good health and CMV-seronegative.

The chain combines TRBV6-5 with TRBJ1-2; D remains ambiguous. The CDR3 is 12 amino acids. V was pared by 10 bases and J by 8 bases, with 17 bases between. The germline V gene has CDR1 MNHEY and CDR2 SVGAGI. The CDR3 DNA reads TGTGCCACCTCTGTCATCGGTCGGGGCTACACCTTC. It codes for CATSVIGRGYTF.

CDR3 nucleotide sequence: TGTGCCAGCATGTCCCGGGGCACTGAAGCTTTCTTT. Its translation is CASMSRGTEAFF. The V gene is TRBV2, the J gene TRBJ1-1; D is unclear. The V and J ends lost 7 bases and 4 bases respectively, with 10 bases between them. From germline, CDR1 is SNHLY and CDR2 FYNNEI. The length of the CDR3 is 12 residues.

Turning to this clone: An end of the junction differs from the germline gene, which may be a read error. The chain couples TRBV19 to TRBJ1-4, with unresolved D. Germline CDR1 reads LNHDA; CDR2 reads SQIVND (reference sequence). The CDR3 extends over 12 amino acids. The CDR3 bases are TGTGCAAGTACTTGGCGCGGTGAAAAACTGTTTTTT. Its translation: CASTWRGEKLFF.

The J gene is TRBJ2-3, the V gene TRBV27, with unresolved D. Trimming cost V 0 bases and J 1 base, with 2 bases left between them. The CDR3 extends over 13 amino acids. Germline CDR1 is MNHEY and CDR2 is SMNVEV (reference sequence). Here the CDR3 reads CASSLSGTDTQYF. The CDR3 nucleotides are TGTGCCAGCAGTTTATCCGGCACAGATACGCAGTATTTT.

In its sample, this clone was seen a few times. The chain recombines TRBV27 with TRBJ2-5, with D perhaps matching TRBD2 (6 bases). In germline, CDR1 is MNHEY, CDR2 SMNVEV (reference sequence). The length of the CDR3 is 15 residues. Trimming left V 5 bases short and J 0 bases short, with 13 bases between. In DNA, the CDR3 is TGTGCCAGCAGTGGGGGGTGGGGGAACCAAGAGACCCAGTACTTC. This codes for CASSGGWGNQETQYF.

The chain recombines TRBV27 with TRBJ2-7; D is unresolved. Germline loops: CDR1 MNHEY, CDR2 SMNVEV (reference sequence). With 6 bases removed from V and 6 bases from J, the gap between germline ends came to 15 bases. CDR3 length: 13 amino acids. The CDR3 nucleotides read TGTGCCAGCAGGGTAGCTAGTTCCCCCGAGCAGTACTTC. Protein sequence: CASRVASSPEQYF.

This clone has more than one count but fewer than ten. The genes are TRBV18 and TRBJ1-1; D is ambiguous. The germline gives CDR1 KGHSH, CDR2 LQKENI. V was clipped by 3 bases and J by 4 bases, with 12 bases between them. The CDR3 is 14 amino acids. CDR3 loop: CASSPLEVGTEAFF. In DNA form, the CDR3 reads TGTGCCAGCTCACCCCTCGAGGTCGGCACTGAAGCTTTCTTT.

The chain links TRBV18 to TRBJ2-3; D is possibly TRBD1 (5 bases). The CDR3 length is 15 residues. The ends were cut back, 2 bases at V and 1 base at J, with 10 bases in the middle. The germline CDR1 and CDR2 sequences are KGHSH and LQKENI. The CDR3 nucleotides read TGTGCCAGCTCACCAGGGGCAGTAGGCACAGATACGCAGTATTTT. Residues: CASSPGAVGTDTQYF.

The rearrangement links TRBV7-2 to TRBJ2-2, with 7 bases matching TRBD1. The CDR3 is made up of 15 amino acids. The V gene's germline CDR1 is SGHTA and CDR2 FQGNSA. With 3 bases clipped from V and 3 bases from J, the junction kept 4 bases outside the gene matches. The CDR3 spells CASSFRQGHTGELFF. CDR3 bases: TGTGCCAGCAGCTTCAGACAGGGACACACCGGGGAGCTGTTTTTT.

This clone occurred a few times. J is TRBJ2-3 and V is TRBV9, with D uncertain. The germline CDR1 and CDR2 sequences are SGDLS and YYNGEE. Trimming pared 0 bases from V and 2 bases from J, leaving 10 bases between. The CDR3 has 15 amino acids. The DNA for the CDR3 is TGTGCCAGCAGCGTAGAGGCGGAGCCCACAGATACGCAGTATTTT. Its protein is CASSVEAEPTDTQYF.